The 30 T cell receptor beta chains below were found in one sample sequenced in a study of cytomegalovirus exposure and HLA in healthy donors. The primer mix had 60 Vbeta and 13 Jbeta primers. TCRdb keeps only in-frame clones here, not all; method: immunoSEQ multiplex PCR. This repertoire shows 110,000 or so clones, around 72% found once; its top ten account for about 5.7%. Sample: PBMCs. The receptors stem from a male donor in good health and CMV-seronegative.

A single count supports this clone. This chain joins TRBV6-5 and TRBJ2-3; the D is unclear. Trimming stripped 0 bases from V and 2 bases from J, with 6 bases between. CDR3 length equals 14 residues. In germline, CDR1 is MNHEY, CDR2 SVGAGI. The CDR3 nucleotides are TGTGCCAGCAGTTACTCTTCCCACACAGATACGCAGTATTTT. Translating gives CASSYSSHTDTQYF.

This clone was counted a few times. V usage is TRBV7-2 and J usage is TRBJ2-5; possibly TRBD2 for D (5 bases). V was clipped by 5 bases and J by 5 bases, with 12 bases between them. The CDR3 loop spans 13 amino acids. Germline lookup yields CDR1 SGHTA and CDR2 FQGNSA. The CDR3 nucleotides read TGTGCCAGCAGCCGCGGAGGATTGGAGACCCAGTACTTC. It translates to CASSRGGLETQYF. Full variable domain (outside the CDR3, taken from reference TRBV7-2 and TRBJ2-5): GAGVSQSPSNKVTEKGKDVELRCDPISGHTALYWYRQSLGQGLEFLIYFQGNSAPDKSGLPSDRFSAERTGGSVSTLTIQRTQQEDSAVYLCASSRGGLETQYFGPGTRLLVL.

The chain has TRBV7-9 and TRBJ2-5; D perhaps matches TRBD2 (7 bases). TRBJ2-7 explains the end of the DNA better; the J call may be wrong. Per the germline V gene, CDR1 is SEHNR and CDR2 is FQNEAQ (reference sequence). This CDR3 has 15 amino acids. CDR3 in DNA: TGTGCCAGCAGCCTAGGGGGGGGCTTCTCCTACGAGCAGTACTTC. Translating gives CASSLGGGFSYEQYF.

The V call is TRBV7-8, the J call TRBJ1-2; the match to TRBD1 covers 9 bases. This CDR3 comprises 16 residues. With 1 base clipped from V and 7 bases from J, the junction kept 10 bases outside the gene matches. Germline V gene data show CDR1 as SGHVS and CDR2 as FQNEAQ. The CDR3 DNA reads as TGTGCCAGCAGCTTAGATTTTGCGAGACAGGGGGTTGGCTACACCTTC. It translates to CASSLDFARQGVGYTF.

V is TRBV4-1 and J is TRBJ2-3; TRBD2 matches 9 bases. Germline V gene sequence: CDR1 MGHRA, CDR2 YSYEKL. This CDR3 has 14 amino acids. The junction had 2 bases not matched to a gene; V was cut back by 4 bases and J by 3 bases. The CDR3 is CASSLAGVTDTQYF. The CDR3 bases are TGCGCCAGCAGCCTAGCGGGAGTAACAGATACGCAGTATTTT.

The chain is built from TRBV2 and TRBJ2-2, with D perhaps TRBD1 (5 bases). CDR1 SNHLY and CDR2 FYNNEI come from the germline V gene. The V end was cut by 6 bases, the J end by 0 bases, with 8 bases between. CDR3 length: 14 residues. CDR3 nucleotide sequence: TGTGCCAGCAGAGGGGCCGCGAACACCGGGGAGCTGTTTTTT. It yields the protein CASRGAANTGELFF.

This chain links TRBV15 with TRBJ2-7; D is possibly TRBD2 (6 bases). In germline, CDR1 is LNHNV, CDR2 YYDKDF (reference sequence). Trimming shortened V by 5 bases and J by 0 bases, and 14 bases separated the two germline ends. The CDR3 covers 15 residues. In DNA, the CDR3 is TGTGCCACCAGCGCGCTAGCGCAGAGCTCCTACGAGCAGTACTTC. It is translated as CATSALAQSSYEQYF. The whole variable domain, remainder taken from reference TRBV15 and TRBJ2-7, is DAMVIQNPRYQVTQFGKPVTLSCSQTLNHNVMYWYQQKSSQAPKLLFHYYDKDFNNEADTPDNFQSRRPNTSFCFLDIRSPGLGDTAMYLCATSALAQSSYEQYFGPGTRLTVT.

This chain connects TRBV28 to TRBJ2-3, with D perhaps matching TRBD1 (5 bases). The V gene lost 2 bases and the J gene lost 6 bases, with 18 bases spanning the gap. From germline, CDR1 is MDHEN and CDR2 SYDVKM. The CDR3 spans 16 residues. The CDR3 region has the DNA TGTGCCAGCAGTTTAAGTGACAGAACGAGGACGGATACGCAGTATTTT. Translation gives CASSLSDRTRTDTQYF.

The gene calls are TRBV12-5 and TRBJ2-2, with 7 bases matching TRBD2. This CDR3 has 15 amino acids. Trimming cost V 5 bases and J 2 bases; bases outside gene matches: 5. Germline lookup yields CDR1 LGHNT and CDR2 FRNRAP. CDR3 sequence (DNA): TGTGCTAGTGGTCCCAGCGGGGTAAACACCGGGGAGCTGTTTTTT. Residues: CASGPSGVNTGELFF.

The rearrangement uses TRBV10-2 and TRBJ2-5, with D perhaps matching TRBD2 (5 bases). Germline CDR1 and CDR2: WSHSY and SAAADI. Trimming cost V 0 bases and J 0 bases, with 17 bases left between them. The CDR3 runs to 18 residues. DNA of the CDR3: TGCGCCAGCAGTGAGTCGAGGTGGGCGGAGGTCCACCAAGAGACCCAGTACTTC. Amino acids: CASSESRWAEVHQETQYF.

The chain couples TRBV5-4 to TRBJ1-1, with D perhaps matching TRBD1 (6 bases). Per the germline V gene, CDR1 is SGHNT and CDR2 is YYREEE (reference sequence). The V end was cut by 4 bases, the J end by 3 bases, with 13 bases between. The CDR3 runs 14 residues. For the CDR3, the DNA is TGTGCCAGCAGCGTGGACAGCTATCACACTGAAGCTTTCTTT. It yields the protein CASSVDSYHTEAFF.

The J gene is TRBJ1-1, the V gene TRBV4-2; D may be TRBD1 (5 bases). Trimming removed 4 bases at V and 2 bases at J, with 17 bases between. Germline CDR1 reads LGHNA; CDR2 reads YNFKEQ. The CDR3 has 16 residues. CDR3 bases: TGTGCCAGCAGCCCGCCGTCGGGGGGGGTCAACACTGAAGCTTTCTTT. Amino acid sequence: CASSPPSGGVNTEAFF.

This chain joins TRBV30 and TRBJ2-1; D remains unclear. CDR1 GTSNPN and CDR2 SVGIG come from the germline V gene (reference sequence). The V and J ends lost 2 bases and 15 bases respectively, with 14 bases between them. The CDR3 is made up of 11 amino acids. The CDR3 region has the DNA TGTGCCTGGAGTTCCCTCCCTACGCGGTTCTTC. This gives the protein CAWSSLPTRFF.

This sequence joins TRBV10-3 and TRBJ2-1, with 9 nucleotides matching TRBD1. J was trimmed by 8 bases and V by 4 bases; bases with no gene match: 3. CDR3 length: 13 amino acids. Germline V gene sequence: CDR1 ENHRY, CDR2 SYGVKD. The CDR3: CAISGTGVDEQFF. The CDR3 DNA is TGTGCCATCAGTGGGACAGGGGTGGATGAGCAGTTCTTC.

The V call is TRBV28, the J call TRBJ2-1, with D tentatively TRBD2 (7 bases). The germline V gene encodes CDR1 MDHEN and CDR2 SYDVKM. V shed 6 bases and J shed 7 bases, with 22 bases lying between them. The CDR3 runs 16 residues. CDR3 amino acids: CASSPWGGARYNEQFF. For the CDR3, the DNA is TGTGCCAGCAGCCCGTGGGGGGGGGCGAGGTATAATGAGCAGTTCTTC. Together with reference TRBV28 and TRBJ2-1, the CDR3 gives the full variable domain: DVKVTQSSRYLVKRTGEKVFLECVQDMDHENMFWYRQDPGLGLRLIYFSYDVKMKEKGDIPEGYSVSREKKERFSLILESASTNQTSMYLCASSPWGGARYNEQFFGPGTRLTVL.

The chain links TRBV10-3 to TRBJ2-5; the D gene is possibly TRBD1 (5 bases). Germline V gene data show CDR1 as ENHRY and CDR2 as SYGVKD. V gave up 6 bases and J gave up 2 bases, with 16 bases separating them. This CDR3 has 15 residues. CDR3 amino acids: CAISQEGARQETQYF. CDR3 DNA: TGTGCCATCAGCCAAGAAGGGGCTAGACAAGAGACCCAGTACTTC.

The chain employs TRBV27 and TRBJ1-1; D not resolved. Trimming took off 6 bases at V and 1 base at J, with 9 bases between the two ends. CDR1 and CDR2 from the germline V gene are MNHEY and SMNVEV (reference sequence). This CDR3 comprises 13 residues. CDR3 sequence (DNA): TGTGCCAGCAGAGAGGTAGGGAACACTGAAGCTTTCTTT. Amino acid sequence: CASREVGNTEAFF.

The gene calls are TRBV10-3 and TRBJ2-2, with TRBD2 matching 8 bases. Trimming at V came to 1 base and at J to 6 bases, leaving 10 bases not matched to a gene. CDR1 is ENHRY, CDR2 SYGVKD, per germline. The CDR3 length is 17 residues. The DNA of the CDR3 is TGTGCCATCAGTGAGTTTATGAGCGGGAGTATTGCCGGGGAGCTGTTTTTT. This encodes CAISEFMSGSIAGELFF.

The chain has TRBV7-3 and TRBJ2-1; D is uncertain. V was cut by 7 bases and J by 7 bases, with 17 bases left in between. The CDR3 totals 14 residues. The germline gives CDR1 SGHTA, CDR2 FQGTGA. CDR3 loop: CASTETPNSNEQFF. The CDR3 DNA reads TGTGCCAGCACCGAGACTCCGAACTCGAATGAGCAGTTCTTC.

The V and J genes are TRBV5-5 and TRBJ1-5; no firm D call. Germline V gene lookup returns CDR1 SGHKS and CDR2 YYEKEE (reference sequence). V was clipped by 4 bases and J by 2 bases, with 16 bases between them. The length of the CDR3 is 16 residues. CDR3 region: CASSDWGGGRNQPQHF. Here the CDR3 DNA reads TGTGCCAGCAGCGATTGGGGTGGAGGGCGCAATCAGCCCCAGCATTTT.

The chain carries TRBV27 and TRBJ2-7, with TRBD1 as a possible D gene (6 bases). The CDR3 runs 13 residues. Trimming removed 2 bases at V and 3 bases at J, with 8 bases between. Germline V gene data show CDR1 as MNHEY and CDR2 as SMNVEV (reference sequence). CDR3 DNA sequence: TGTGCCAGCAGTTTACAGGACAGCTACGAGCAGTACTTC. It translates to CASSLQDSYEQYF.

This chain links TRBV9 with TRBJ2-2; no clear D gene. CDR1 and CDR2 from the germline V gene are SGDLS and YYNGEE. The CDR3 covers 15 residues. V dropped 3 bases and J dropped 3 bases, with 12 bases sitting between them. The CDR3 protein is CASSGFSAHTGELFF. DNA of the CDR3: TGTGCCAGCAGCGGTTTCAGCGCCCACACCGGGGAGCTGTTTTTT.

This chain joins TRBV11-3 and TRBJ2-7; 9 bases are a match to TRBD1. Trimming cost V 7 bases and J 6 bases; bases outside gene matches: 10. The germline CDR1 and CDR2 sequences are SGHNT and YENEEA. This CDR3 is 14 amino acids long. CDR3 protein: CASTQDRGGGEQYF. The DNA for the CDR3 is TGTGCCAGCACACAGGACAGGGGAGGAGGCGAGCAGTACTTC.

This clone was recorded at least ten times. The genes are TRBV5-6 and TRBJ1-1; D is possibly TRBD1 (6 bases). V was trimmed by 0 bases and J by 1 base, leaving 13 bases between them. The CDR3 sequence is 16 residues long. From germline, CDR1 is SGHDT and CDR2 YYEEEE. The CDR3 protein is CASSLGAGDRNTEAFF. CDR3 coding DNA: TGTGCCAGCAGCTTGGGAGCAGGGGATAGGAACACTGAAGCTTTCTTT.

This chain joins TRBV5-1 and TRBJ1-6, with 8 bases that match TRBD1. The CDR3 is 16 residues long. Germline CDR1 and CDR2: SGHRS and YFSETQ. The V and J ends lost 0 bases and 7 bases, in that order; junction bases with no gene match: 6. CDR3 DNA sequence: TGCGCCAGCAGCTTGGATGCAGGGGGCAGCAATTCACCCCTCCACTTT. Protein: CASSLDAGGSNSPLHF.

The chain joins TRBV7-9 to TRBJ2-1; 9 nucleotides match TRBD2. Germline V CDR1 and CDR2: SEHNR, FQNEAQ (reference sequence). The V and J ends lost 1 base and 8 bases, in that order; junction bases with no gene match: 6. This CDR3 is 15 amino acids long. The CDR3 is CASSLVDSGSYEQFF. The CDR3 nucleotides read TGTGCCAGCAGCTTAGTAGATAGCGGGAGCTATGAGCAGTTCTTC.

V is TRBV7-3 and J is TRBJ1-1; D may be TRBD1 (5 bases). V was cut by 5 bases and J by 5 bases, with 18 bases left in between. Germline assignment: CDR1 SGHTA and CDR2 FQGTGA. The CDR3 extends over 15 amino acids. CDR3 protein: CASSPRPGGITEAFF. The CDR3 DNA follows: TGTGCCAGCAGCCCTCGCCCGGGGGGGATAACTGAAGCTTTCTTT. The full variable domain, completed using reference TRBV7-3 and TRBJ1-1, is GAGVSQTPSNKVTEKGKYVELRCDPISGHTALYWYRQSLGQGPEFLIYFQGTGAADDSGLPNDRFFAVRPEGSVSTLKIQRTERGDSAVYLCASSPRPGGITEAFFGQGTRLTVV.

The V gene is TRBV7-9, the J gene TRBJ2-7, with 7 bases identical to TRBD1. V lost 4 bases and J lost 0; bases outside the gene matches: 9. Looked up from germline, CDR1 is SEHNR and CDR2 is FQNEAQ (reference sequence). This CDR3 has 16 amino acids. The CDR3 sequence: CASSWPRGTASYEQYF. In DNA, the CDR3 is TGTGCCAGCAGCTGGCCCAGGGGGACCGCCTCCTACGAGCAGTACTTC.

This rearrangement joins TRBV30 to TRBJ2-5, with 8 positions matching TRBD2. V lost 0 bases to trimming and J lost 5 bases; unmatched junction nucleotides: 8. Germline V CDR1 and CDR2: GTSNPN, SVGIG (reference sequence). The CDR3 length is 15 residues. The CDR3 DNA sequence: TGTGCCTGGAGTGTACCGGGACTAGGTACGGAGACCCAGTACTTC. Protein sequence: CAWSVPGLGTETQYF.

The J gene is TRBJ2-3, the V gene TRBV11-2, with D possibly being TRBD1 (6 bases). The length of the CDR3 is 14 residues. Trimming pared 5 bases from V and 4 bases from J, leaving 13 bases between. CDR1 SGHAT and CDR2 FQNNGV come from the germline V gene. This chain's CDR3 is CASSPQGSADTQYF. CDR3 DNA sequence: TGTGCCAGCAGCCCGCAGGGGTCGGCAGATACGCAGTATTTT.